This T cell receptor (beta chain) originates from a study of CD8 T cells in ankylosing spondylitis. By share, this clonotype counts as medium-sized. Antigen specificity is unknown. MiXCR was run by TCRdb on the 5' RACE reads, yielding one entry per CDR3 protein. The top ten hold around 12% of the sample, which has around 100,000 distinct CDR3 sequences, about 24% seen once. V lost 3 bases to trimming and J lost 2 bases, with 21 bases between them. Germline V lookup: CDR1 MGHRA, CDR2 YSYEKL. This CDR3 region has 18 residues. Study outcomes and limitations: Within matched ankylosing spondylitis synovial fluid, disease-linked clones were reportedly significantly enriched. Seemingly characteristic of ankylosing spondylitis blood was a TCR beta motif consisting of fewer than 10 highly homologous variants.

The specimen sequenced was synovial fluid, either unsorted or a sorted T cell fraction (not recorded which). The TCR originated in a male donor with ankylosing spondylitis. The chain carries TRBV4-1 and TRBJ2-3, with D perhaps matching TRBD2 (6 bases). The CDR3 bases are TGCGCCAGCAGCCAGACACATTCTAGCGTTAGATACACAGATACGCAGTATTTT. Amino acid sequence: CASSQTHSSVRYTDTQYF.